Presented here are 8 T cell receptor beta chains from one specimen sequenced in a study of long-term antiretroviral therapy in people with HIV. The immunoSEQ assay was v3.0, run at survey level. Profiled with immunoSEQ multiplex PCR; TCRdb holds only in-frame clones, not every one. The repertoire holds tens of thousands of clones, approximately 80% seen once, with around 16% in the top ten. Source: unsorted PBMCs, taken around 4.5 years after starting antiretroviral therapy. These receptors all come from a man aged 25-45 years with HIV.

The CDR3 sequence: CASSTEGSGRVWNEQFF. The CDR3 DNA reads TGCGCCAGCTCCACTGAGGGTAGCGGGAGGGTGTGGAATGAGCAGTTCTTC. This rearrangement joins TRBV5-1 to TRBJ2-1; 11 positions agree with TRBD2. Losses at the gene ends were 7 bases for V and 7 bases for J; bases not matched to a gene: 16. The CDR3 covers 17 residues. The germline gives CDR1 SGHRS, CDR2 YFSETQ. Full variable domain (remainder filled in from reference TRBV5-1 and TRBJ2-1): KAGVTQTPRYLIKTRGQQVTLSCSPISGHRSVSWYQQTPGQGLQFLFEYFSETQRNKGNFPGRFSGRQFSNSRSEMNVSTLELGDSALYLCASSTEGSGRVWNEQFFGPGTRLTVL.

The V and J genes are TRBV2 and TRBJ1-2, with a possible D match to TRBD1 (5 bases). The germline V gene has CDR1 SNHLY and CDR2 FYNNEI. The V and J ends lost 5 bases and 5 bases respectively, with 18 bases between them. The CDR3 extends over 15 amino acids. CDR3 sequence reads: CASSPQTTASYGYTF. CDR3 DNA sequence: TGTGCCAGCAGTCCCCAAACGACAGCCTCTTATGGCTACACCTTC.

This clone was seen more than once but under ten times. The gene calls are TRBV10-3 and TRBJ2-7; tentative D call: TRBD2 (5 bases). Trimming pared 0 bases from V and 3 bases from J, leaving 9 bases between. This CDR3 comprises 14 residues. Germline lookup yields CDR1 ENHRY and CDR2 SYGVKD. The chain's CDR3 is CAISESLANYEQYF. In DNA, the CDR3 is TGTGCCATCAGTGAGTCCTTAGCGAACTACGAGCAGTACTTC.

This clone has only a few counts. The chain employs TRBV6-1 and TRBJ1-1, with 9 bases matching TRBD1. J lost 8 bases, V lost 6 bases, and 4 bases had no gene match. Per the germline V gene, CDR1 is MNHNS and CDR2 is SASEGT. The CDR3 covers 12 residues. The CDR3 here is CASRRTGDEAFF. The CDR3 DNA follows: TGTGCCAGCAGAAGGACAGGGGACGAAGCTTTCTTT.

This clone was found a few times. The gene calls are TRBV5-6 and TRBJ1-5, with D perhaps matching TRBD1 (6 bases). Germline values: CDR1 SGHDT, CDR2 YYEEEE. This CDR3 has 14 amino acids. V was pared by 2 bases and J by 5 bases, with 11 bases between. The CDR3 here is CASSLGTTHQPQHF. Here the CDR3 DNA reads TGTGCCAGCAGCTTAGGGACAACCCATCAGCCCCAGCATTTT.

The genes are TRBV11-1 and TRBJ2-7; 11 nucleotides line up with TRBD2. CDR1 SGHAT and CDR2 FQDESV come from the germline V gene (reference sequence). This CDR3 has 17 amino acids. V was clipped by 0 bases and J by 3 bases; unmatched bases: 7. CDR3 sequence reads: CASSLAGTSGLLYEQYF. The CDR3, as DNA: TGTGCCAGCAGCTTAGCGGGGACTAGCGGCCTCCTCTACGAGCAGTACTTC.

The chain has TRBV5-1 and TRBJ2-1; no clear D gene. The length of the CDR3 is 14 residues. Trimming left V 1 base short and J 2 bases short, with 7 bases between. Germline CDR1 is SGHRS and CDR2 is YFSETQ. DNA of the CDR3: TGCGCCAGCAGCTTGTTCACAACCTACAATGAGCAGTTCTTC. It specifies CASSLFTTYNEQFF.

This rearrangement joins TRBV9 to TRBJ2-1; the match to TRBD2 covers 10 bases. Germline lookup yields CDR1 SGDLS and CDR2 YYNGEE. V dropped 0 bases and J dropped 5; count of bases not matched to a gene: 14. This CDR3 has 19 amino acids. The CDR3 loop reads CASSVAGSGRPPLNNEQFF. CDR3 sequence (DNA): TGTGCCAGCAGCGTAGCGGGTAGCGGGAGGCCACCTTTAAACAATGAGCAGTTCTTC.